The clone carrying this T cell receptor (beta chain) was recorded once. This entry belongs to a study of control samples from healthy donors and cancer patients. This table comes from immunoSEQ multiplex PCR, and its TCRdb copy is limited to in-frame clones, with some not included. Counted here are roughly 100,000 clones, around 90% occurring once; the ten biggest clones make up over 2%. Germline V gene data show CDR1 as LGHNA and CDR2 as YSLEER. Trimming cost V 4 bases and J 4 bases; bases outside gene matches: 0. The CDR3 covers 15 residues. This chain joins TRBV4-3 and TRBJ2-2; 13 bases are shared with TRBD2. The TCR originated in a woman aged 18-29 years in good health. The sequenced material came from blood. The CDR3 DNA is TGCGCCAGCAGCCGGACTAGCGGGAGCACCGGGGAGCTGTTTTTT. It codes for CASSRTSGSTGELFF.